This passage covers 22 T cell receptor beta chains from one sample sequenced in a study of blood T cells in healthy people across ages. Sample-barcoded 5' priming and a J-beta primer mix drove a second PCR of roughly 6 to 12 cycles. TCRdb re-called the 5' RACE reads through MiXCR, storing one row per CDR3 protein. The data contain about 1.1 million distinct CDR3 sequences, roughly two fifths of them seen just once; the ten biggest clones take up around 12%. The sequenced sample consisted of blood. All receptors come from a young man in good health.

The rearrangement joins TRBV20-1 to TRBJ2-3; TRBD2 matches at 8 bases. Germline CDR1 reads DFQATT; CDR2 reads SNEGSKA (reference sequence). The trim removed 3 bases at V and 6 bases at J, leaving 11 bases unmatched. There are 15 residues in the CDR3. Here the CDR3 reads CSARGGPAGVDTQYF. In nucleotides, the CDR3 is TGCAGTGCTAGGGGGGGTCCAGCGGGGGTGGATACGCAGTATTTT.

The chain recombines TRBV7-9 with TRBJ2-7; TRBD1 matches at 8 bases. The germline V gene encodes CDR1 SEHNR and CDR2 FQNEAQ (reference sequence). The CDR3 totals 15 residues. V dropped 2 bases and J dropped 1; count of bases not matched to a gene: 4. CDR3 region: CASSLRTGGSYEQYF. Here the CDR3 DNA reads TGTGCCAGCAGCTTAAGAACAGGGGGTTCCTACGAGCAGTACTTC. The variable domain in full, with the rest retrieved from reference TRBV7-9 and TRBJ2-7, is DTGVSQNPRHKITKRGQNVTFRCDPISEHNRLYWYRQTLGQGPEFLTYFQNEAQLEKSRLLSDRFSAERPKGSFSTLEIQRTEQGDSAMYLCASSLRTGGSYEQYFGPGTRLTVT.

This clonotype was observed a handful of times. The chain recombines TRBV6-6 with TRBJ1-6; tentative D call: TRBD1 (5 bases). Trimming cost V 5 bases and J 7 bases, with 15 bases left between them. CDR3 length: 15 amino acids. Germline V CDR1 and CDR2: MNHNY, SVGAGI (reference sequence). The CDR3 protein is CASSTRDEENSPLHF. The CDR3 DNA reads as TGTGCCAGCAGTACCCGGGACGAGGAAAATTCACCCCTCCACTTT.

This clonotype was counted a few times. A read error is possible here, since a much larger clone lies one base away. The J gene is TRBJ2-1, the V gene TRBV28; 9 bases are a match to TRBD2. This CDR3 is 14 amino acids long. CDR1 and CDR2 from the germline V gene are MDHEN and SYDVKM. The CDR3 region has the DNA TGTGCCGGCAGTTTGACTAGCGGTATCGGTGAGCAGTTCTTC. As protein: CAGSLTSGIGEQFF.

Concerning this clonotype: A single base separates this from a much larger clone, so it may be a read error. This rearrangement joins TRBV12-3 or TRBV12-4 to TRBJ2-5; the match to TRBD1 covers 12 bases. The V segment lost 2 bases and the J segment 11 bases; nucleotides outside the gene matches: 24. This CDR3 comprises 20 residues. CDR3: CASSLSQGQGAAYGLNEQYF. CDR3 DNA: TGTGCCAGCAGTTTATCCCAGGGACAGGGGGCGGCATATGGACTAAATGAGCAGTACTTC.

This clonotype came up once. The chain combines TRBV9 with TRBJ1-1; D call uncertain. V dropped 3 bases and J dropped 8 bases, with 14 bases sitting between them. This CDR3 contains 13 residues. CDR1 and CDR2 from the germline V gene are SGDLS and YYNGEE. Here the CDR3 DNA reads TGTGCCAGCAGCGCCTACGGACTGACGGAAGCTTTCTTT. It specifies CASSAYGLTEAFF.

CDR3 in amino acids: CASPNGSEAQMSQYF. The CDR3 bases are TGCGCCAGCCCCAACGGTTCGGAGGCACAGATGTCGCAGTATTTT. This chain uses TRBV4-3 with TRBJ2-3, with D possibly being TRBD2 (5 bases). The germline gives CDR1 LGHNA, CDR2 YSLEER. The CDR3 runs to 15 residues. The V end lost 8 bases, the J end lost 10 bases, and 25 bases lay between the germline ends.

The chain carries TRBV27 and TRBJ1-6; D not resolved. CDR3 size: 16 residues. The ends were cut back, 0 bases at V and 5 bases at J, with 11 bases in the middle. Per germline, CDR1 MNHEY and CDR2 SMNVEV (reference sequence). Written as DNA, the CDR3 is TGTGCCAGCAGTTTATCTCCCAGCGCTGATAATTCACCCCTCCACTTT. Protein sequence: CASSLSPSADNSPLHF.

This clonotype was seen a few times. The chain links TRBV5-1 to TRBJ2-1; 7 bases are a match to TRBD1. CDR3 length equals 15 residues. V gave up 0 bases and J gave up 6 bases; unmatched junction bases: 6. Germline-derived CDR1 and CDR2 are SGHRS and YFSETQ. The CDR3 sequence is CASSLVTGAVNEQFF. The CDR3 DNA reads as TGCGCCAGCAGCTTGGTAACAGGGGCGGTCAATGAGCAGTTCTTC.

This clonotype was found a few times. V is TRBV20-1 and J is TRBJ1-1; no definite D call. CDR1 is DFQATT, CDR2 SNEGSKA, per germline (reference sequence). Trimming cost V 6 bases and J 2 bases, with 40 bases left between them. This CDR3 region has 22 residues. The CDR3 loop is CSAPTPWTSTSQEKAGNTEAFF. CDR3 in DNA: TGCAGTGCCCCGACCCCCTGGACCTCGACAAGTCAGGAGAAGGCTGGTAACACTGAAGCTTTCTTT.

The chain is built from TRBV5-1 and TRBJ1-4; D is unclear. V was cut by 1 base and J by 0 bases, with 16 bases left in between. The CDR3 spans 18 residues. The V gene's germline CDR1 is SGHRS and CDR2 YFSETQ. The CDR3 coding sequence is TGCGCCAGCAGCTTGTTACCGGTTACGGACTCAACTAATGAAAAACTGTTTTTT. Translation gives CASSLLPVTDSTNEKLFF.

This clonotype has just one count. J is TRBJ1-3 and V is TRBV12-3 or TRBV12-4, with D possibly being TRBD1 (6 bases). This CDR3 spans 15 amino acids. The germline V and J ends were trimmed by 7 bases and 0 bases, with 13 bases remaining between them. CDR3 sequence: CASNSRGGSGNTIYF. The DNA for the CDR3 is TGTGCCAGCAATTCGAGGGGGGGCTCTGGAAACACCATATATTTT.

This clonotype appeared a single time. CDR3 DNA sequence: TGCGCCAGCAGCCAAGAGAGAGGGGAAGGAGTTGCAACTAATGAAAAACTGTTTTTT. Encoded protein: CASSQERGEGVATNEKLFF. The chain is built from TRBV4-3 and TRBJ1-4; D may be TRBD1 (5 bases). Germline V CDR1 and CDR2: LGHNA, YSLEER. CDR3 length equals 19 residues. V lost 0 bases and J 0 bases, leaving 17 bases between the germline ends.

This clonotype was found many times. CDR3 nucleotides: TGTGCCAGCAGCACCACCGGAAACACGGGGGTCTGCGGCTACACCTTC. This encodes CASSTTGNTGVCGYTF. The chain couples TRBV21-1 to TRBJ1-2; whether TRBD1, the table's D call, matches the DNA was not checked. TRBV21-1 is annotated as a pseudogene. The CDR3 is made up of 16 amino acids.

The rearrangement uses TRBV5-6 and TRBJ1-1, with D tentatively TRBD1 (5 bases). Per the germline V gene, CDR1 is SGHDT and CDR2 is YYEEEE. The CDR3 runs 15 residues. Trimming stripped 4 bases from V and 4 bases from J, with 17 bases between. CDR3 DNA sequence: TGTGCCAGCAGCCCCACTCGGGGGACGGCCACTGAAGCTTTCTTT. It codes for CASSPTRGTATEAFF. The full variable domain, completed using reference TRBV5-6 and TRBJ1-1, is DAGVTQSPTHLIKTRGQQVTLRCSPKSGHDTVSWYQQALGQGPQFIFQYYEEEERQRGNFPDRFSGHQFPNYSSELNVNALLLGDSALYLCASSPTRGTATEAFFGQGTRLTVV.

This clonotype was observed a few times. This CDR3 is CASSGLGGAKEKLFF. CDR3 bases: TGTGCCAGCAGCGGCCTCGGGGGGGCGAAGGAAAAACTGTTTTTT. This chain links TRBV9 with TRBJ1-4; possibly TRBD1 for D (6 bases). The germline V gene has CDR1 SGDLS and CDR2 YYNGEE. CDR3 length equals 15 residues. The V end was cut by 3 bases, the J end by 8 bases, with 17 bases between.

Worth noting for this clonotype: This sequence may be a read error, since a much larger clone differs from it by one base. DNA for the CDR3: TGTGCCAGCAGCCAAGCGGGCGACGAGCAGTACTTC. It yields the protein CASSQAGDEQYF. J is TRBJ2-7 and V is TRBV3-1, with D unclear. The CDR3 loop spans 12 amino acids. In germline, CDR1 is LGHDT, CDR2 YNNKEL (reference sequence). Trimming cost V 1 base and J 5 bases, with 6 bases left between them.

V gene TRBV12-3 or TRBV12-4 combines with J gene TRBJ1-1; D might be TRBD1 (5 bases). The CDR3 contains 16 residues. V was cut by 6 bases and J by 5 bases, with 22 bases left in between. The CDR3 sequence is CASSPSGAGTGTEAFF. The CDR3 nucleotides read TGTGCCAGCAGCCCGTCCGGGGCAGGCACCGGGACTGAAGCTTTCTTT.

The V gene is TRBV6-6, the J gene TRBJ2-2; D remains ambiguous. Trimming took off 10 bases at V and 0 bases at J, with 6 bases between the two ends. The CDR3 has 12 residues. In germline, CDR1 is MNHNY, CDR2 SVGAGI (reference sequence). CDR3 protein: CATQPNTGELFF. CDR3 sequence (DNA): TGTGCCACCCAACCGAACACCGGGGAGCTGTTTTTT.

The V gene is TRBV7-9, the J gene TRBJ1-2, with D tentatively TRBD1 (6 bases). Trimming took 6 bases from V and 3 from J, leaving 14 bases between them. The germline V gene has CDR1 SEHNR and CDR2 FQNEAQ (reference sequence). The CDR3 extends over 14 amino acids. The CDR3 protein is CASRPAGADYGYTF. Written as DNA, the CDR3 is TGTGCCAGCAGACCCGCAGGGGCTGACTATGGCTACACCTTC.

V usage is TRBV7-9 and J usage is TRBJ1-2; D is ambiguous. The CDR3 has 16 residues. The germline V and J ends were trimmed by 4 bases and 1 base, with 16 bases remaining between them. Germline values: CDR1 SEHNR, CDR2 FQNEAQ (reference sequence). CDR3 nucleotide sequence: TGTGCCAGCAGCTCCCATTCAGGTCGGGGTAACTATGGCTACACCTTC. It encodes CASSSHSGRGNYGYTF. The full variable domain, rest sourced from reference TRBV7-9 and TRBJ1-2, is DTGVSQNPRHKITKRGQNVTFRCDPISEHNRLYWYRQTLGQGPEFLTYFQNEAQLEKSRLLSDRFSAERPKGSFSTLEIQRTEQGDSAMYLCASSSHSGRGNYGYTFGSGTRLTVV.

The chain couples TRBV7-3 to TRBJ2-1; 8 nucleotides match TRBD2. The tail of the sequence fits TRBJ2-7 better, so the J call may be wrong. The CDR3 extends over 15 amino acids. The V gene's germline CDR1 is SGHTA and CDR2 FQGTGA. CDR3 residues: CASSLTGAGDNEQYF. CDR3 nucleotide sequence: TGTGCCAGCAGCTTAACGGGAGCGGGGGACAATGAGCAGTACTTC.